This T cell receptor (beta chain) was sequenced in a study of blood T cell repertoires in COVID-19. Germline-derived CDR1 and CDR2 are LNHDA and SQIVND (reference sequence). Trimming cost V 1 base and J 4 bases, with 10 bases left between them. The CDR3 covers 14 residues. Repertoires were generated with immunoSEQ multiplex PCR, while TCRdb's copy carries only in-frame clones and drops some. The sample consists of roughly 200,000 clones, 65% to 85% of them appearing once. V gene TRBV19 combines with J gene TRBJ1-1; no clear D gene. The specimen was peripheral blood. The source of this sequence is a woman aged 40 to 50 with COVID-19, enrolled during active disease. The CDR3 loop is CASSIVAGGTEAFF. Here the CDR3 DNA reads TGTGCCAGTAGTATAGTTGCGGGTGGCACTGAAGCTTTCTTT.